One and the same sample provided the 28 T cell receptor beta chains below, sequenced in a study of blood T cell repertoires in COVID-19. Only in-frame clones appear in the TCRdb table, and some are missing; sequencing was by immunoSEQ multiplex PCR. The profile covers hundreds of thousands of clones, with around nine tenths appearing a single time and approximately 6.2% taken by the ten largest. The sequencing sample was made of peripheral blood. The receptors come from a man aged 55 to 70 who had recovered from COVID-19.

J is TRBJ2-7 and V is TRBV4-3; D is perhaps TRBD2 (5 bases). The CDR3 runs 15 residues. CDR1 and CDR2 from the germline V gene are LGHNA and YSLEER. With 5 bases removed from V and 2 bases from J, the gap between germline ends came to 16 bases. CDR3 bases: TGCGCCAGCAGCAGCGTGTTCGGGGTCGCCTACGAGCAGTACTTC. Encoded protein: CASSSVFGVAYEQYF.

This chain joins TRBV18 and TRBJ2-7, with TRBD1 matching 9 bases. J was trimmed by 4 bases and V by 3 bases; bases with no gene match: 7. The CDR3 length is 15 residues. The V gene's germline CDR1 is KGHSH and CDR2 LQKENI. The CDR3 region is CASSPAHGQGYEQYF. DNA for the CDR3: TGTGCCAGCTCACCGGCCCATGGACAGGGGTACGAGCAGTACTTC.

The rearrangement links TRBV9 to TRBJ2-7; 7 positions agree with TRBD2. Germline CDR1 and CDR2: SGDLS and YYNGEE. This CDR3 is 19 amino acids long. The J segment lost 4 bases and the V segment lost 6 bases, leaving 25 bases of the junction unmatched. CDR3 nucleotides: TGTGCCAGCACCCCCGGAAGCGGGGAGTCCTCTCGGGGTGGGTACGAGCAGTACTTC. Translated: CASTPGSGESSRGGYEQYF.

The chain recombines TRBV5-6 with TRBJ1-2; weak D call: TRBD1 (5 bases). In germline, CDR1 is SGHDT, CDR2 YYEEEE. V shed 0 bases and J shed 7 bases, with 10 bases lying between them. The CDR3 is 13 amino acids. In DNA, the CDR3 is TGTGCCAGCAGCTTGGTAGGGGTAGGTGGCTACACCTTC. As protein: CASSLVGVGGYTF. The entire variable domain, with the rest obtained from reference TRBV5-6 and TRBJ1-2, is as follows: DAGVTQSPTHLIKTRGQQVTLRCSPKSGHDTVSWYQQALGQGPQFIFQYYEEEERQRGNFPDRFSGHQFPNYSSELNVNALLLGDSALYLCASSLVGVGGYTFGSGTRLTVV.

Here the CDR3 reads CASTTPTGGNEQYF. The CDR3 nucleotides read TGTGCCAGCACTACCCCGACAGGGGGGAACGAGCAGTACTTC. The V and J genes are TRBV28 and TRBJ2-7, with 9 bases that match TRBD1. The CDR3 length is 14 residues. Germline trimming cut 7 bases from V and 5 bases from J; bases unmatched to any gene: 9. Looked up from germline, CDR1 is MDHEN and CDR2 is SYDVKM.

The chain is built from TRBV5-1 and TRBJ2-1, with 9 bases matching TRBD1. Germline V gene lookup returns CDR1 SGHRS and CDR2 YFSETQ. The ends lost 1 base at V and 2 bases at J; junction bases unmatched: 10. The CDR3 runs 18 residues. The CDR3 loop is CASSLPTGGGETYNEQFF. Written as DNA, the CDR3 is TGCGCCAGCAGCTTGCCGACAGGGGGTGGCGAAACCTACAATGAGCAGTTCTTC.

The rearrangement joins TRBV11-2 to TRBJ1-4; tentative D call: TRBD1 (5 bases). The CDR3 contains 14 residues. Germline loops: CDR1 SGHAT, CDR2 FQNNGV. Trimming took 5 bases from V and 3 from J, leaving 10 bases between them. CDR3 bases: TGTGCCAGCAGCAAACAGGTCTCTAATGAAAAACTGTTTTTT. Encoded protein: CASSKQVSNEKLFF.

In nucleotides, the CDR3 is TGTGCCAGCAGCTTAGTTTCGGCTAGCGGGGAAAGGGAGCTGTTTTTT. Residues: CASSLVSASGERELFF. V gene TRBV7-2 combines with J gene TRBJ2-2, with 9 positions matching TRBD2. Germline lookup yields CDR1 SGHTA and CDR2 FQGNSA. The CDR3 covers 16 residues. J was trimmed by 9 bases and V by 1 base; bases with no gene match: 9.

This clone was seen only a few times. The chain is built from TRBV6-2 or TRBV6-3 and TRBJ1-6; TRBD1 might be the D (6 bases). V was clipped by 5 bases and J by 9 bases, with 17 bases between them. The CDR3 contains 15 residues. Germline V gene data show CDR1 as MNHEY and CDR2 as SVGEGT. CDR3 DNA: TGTGCCAGCAGTGCGCAACAGGGAATGGTTTCACCCCTCCACTTT. This encodes CASSAQQGMVSPLHF.

The chain joins TRBV5-1 to TRBJ2-5; 10 bases fit TRBD1. Trimming took 1 base from V and 4 from J; bases not matched to a gene: 7. The CDR3 is made up of 16 amino acids. The germline V gene has CDR1 SGHRS and CDR2 YFSETQ. In nucleotides, the CDR3 is TGCGCCAGCAGCTTGCAGGGGACAGGGGAAGGAGAGACCCAGTACTTC. This sequence encodes CASSLQGTGEGETQYF.

This chain uses TRBV2 with TRBJ2-1; D gene uncertain. Germline CDR1 reads SNHLY; CDR2 reads FYNNEI. The CDR3 length is 17 residues. Deletions cut 2 bases from V and 9 bases from J, with 23 bases between. The CDR3 region is CASSETNEVPPPPEQFF. As DNA, the CDR3 is TGTGCCAGCAGTGAAACGAACGAGGTACCCCCTCCTCCTGAGCAGTTCTTC.

CDR3: CASSLGRGPPLGTEAFF. The DNA for the CDR3 is TGTGCCAGCAGCTTAGGGCGGGGGCCCCCCCTGGGCACTGAAGCTTTCTTT. V gene TRBV7-3 combines with J gene TRBJ1-1; perhaps TRBD1 as D (6 bases). CDR1 SGHTA and CDR2 FQGTGA come from the germline V gene. The CDR3 length is 17 residues. Trimming removed 2 bases at V and 4 bases at J, with 20 bases between.

The chain carries TRBV7-3 and TRBJ2-7, with 10 positions matching TRBD1. The V gene's germline CDR1 is SGHTA and CDR2 FQGTGA. V dropped 5 bases and J dropped 6; count of bases not matched to a gene: 7. The CDR3 consists of 14 residues. The CDR3 region is CASSVDRGFVEQYF. The DNA of the CDR3 is TGTGCCAGCAGCGTGGACAGGGGGTTTGTCGAGCAGTACTTC.

The CDR3 loop reads CASSYRTGTGAVTYGYTF. The CDR3, as DNA: TGTGCCAGCAGTTACCGAACCGGGACAGGGGCCGTCACCTATGGCTACACCTTC. The chain is built from TRBV6-2 or TRBV6-3 and TRBJ1-2; 10 bases map to TRBD1. The CDR3 sequence is 18 residues long. Per germline, CDR1 MNHEY and CDR2 SVGEGT. Trimming cost V 2 bases and J 4 bases; bases outside gene matches: 13.

As regards this clone: One end of the junction fails to match germline, which may point to a read error. V usage is TRBV11-3 and J usage is TRBJ2-5; 7 bases line up with TRBD2. CDR3 length: 13 residues. Germline V CDR1 and CDR2: SGHNT, YENEEA. The CDR3 sequence: CASSLVPGGFENF. The CDR3 bases are TGTGCCAGCAGCTTAGTTCCGGGGGGTTTCGAGAACTTC.

The CDR3 reads CASSMGTSGSWETQYF. CDR3 coding DNA: TGTGCCAGTAGTATGGGCACTAGCGGGTCTTGGGAGACCCAGTACTTC. This chain uses TRBV19 with TRBJ2-5; TRBD2 matches at 9 bases. The CDR3 has 16 amino acids. J gave up 5 bases and V 3 bases, and 10 bases lay outside the gene matches. Germline CDR1 and CDR2: LNHDA and SQIVND (reference sequence).

In this sample, this clone turned up once. The CDR3 region is CASRDRDETQYF. The CDR3 DNA sequence: TGTGCCAGCCGTGACAGGGATGAGACCCAGTACTTC. The chain couples TRBV12-3 or TRBV12-4 to TRBJ2-5, with 7 bases aligning to TRBD1. Trimming removed 8 bases from V and 5 bases from J; junction bases left unmatched: 5. The CDR3 runs 12 residues.

This chain links TRBV5-1 with TRBJ2-1, with 7 positions matching TRBD2. Germline lookup yields CDR1 SGHRS and CDR2 YFSETQ. The CDR3 length is 14 residues. V lost 7 bases to trimming and J lost 4 bases; unmatched junction nucleotides: 8. The CDR3 nucleotides are TGCGCCAGCGTTGGTACTAGCGAATACAATGAGCAGTTCTTC. It translates to CASVGTSEYNEQFF.

The chain couples TRBV19 to TRBJ1-1; tentatively, D is TRBD1 (5 bases). V lost 5 bases and J lost 1, with 20 bases in between. The CDR3 has 17 amino acids. Per the germline V gene, CDR1 is LNHDA and CDR2 is SQIVND (reference sequence). CDR3 coding DNA: TGTGCCAGTAGTGGAATTGGGAGGGGATATACGAACACTGAAGCTTTCTTT. This codes for CASSGIGRGYTNTEAFF.

The CDR3 DNA reads TGTGCCAGCAGCCAAGACGGTACTAGCGGGAGTGTCTACGAGCAGTACTTC. It codes for CASSQDGTSGSVYEQYF. The chain recombines TRBV4-2 with TRBJ2-7; TRBD2 matches 11 bases. Germline trimming cut 0 bases from V and 3 bases from J; bases unmatched to any gene: 7. This CDR3 comprises 17 residues. Germline V gene sequence: CDR1 LGHNA, CDR2 YNFKEQ.

J is TRBJ1-6 and V is TRBV2; D not resolved. The V end lost 2 bases, the J end lost 13 bases, and 12 bases lay between the germline ends. This CDR3 spans 13 amino acids. Looked up from germline, CDR1 is SNHLY and CDR2 is FYNNEI. CDR3 loop: CASSELEATPLHF. The CDR3 DNA follows: TGTGCCAGCAGTGAACTCGAGGCGACGCCCCTCCACTTT.

The chain links TRBV29-1 to TRBJ2-3, with 7 bases identical to TRBD2. The CDR3 sequence is 12 residues long. With 5 bases clipped from V and 5 bases from J, the junction kept 4 bases outside the gene matches. Germline CDR1 reads SQVTM; CDR2 reads ANQGSEA. The CDR3 region has the DNA TGCAGCGTTTCGGGGGGATTAGATACGCAGTATTTT. Residues: CSVSGGLDTQYF.

The chain has TRBV6-5 and TRBJ2-7; the D is unclear. V was clipped by 6 bases and J by 5 bases, with 8 bases between them. The CDR3 length is 11 residues. CDR1 and CDR2 (germline): MNHEY, SVGAGI. CDR3 in amino acids: CASSNSHEQYF. CDR3 bases: TGTGCCAGCAGCAACTCACACGAGCAGTACTTC.

The gene calls are TRBV12-3 or TRBV12-4 and TRBJ2-1, with D perhaps TRBD1 (6 bases). The CDR3 totals 12 residues. Trimming pared 7 bases from V and 6 bases from J, leaving 10 bases between. The CDR3 spells CASNTGFNEQFF. The CDR3 DNA follows: TGTGCCAGCAATACAGGGTTCAATGAGCAGTTCTTC.

The V call is TRBV6-1, the J call TRBJ1-1; no reliable D call. The CDR3 has 13 amino acids. Trimming removed 3 bases at V and 3 bases at J, with 8 bases between. CDR1 and CDR2 (germline): MNHNS, SASEGT. The CDR3 reads CASSETRDTEAFF. CDR3 nucleotide sequence: TGTGCCAGCAGTGAGACGAGGGACACTGAAGCTTTCTTT.

The rearrangement joins TRBV27 to TRBJ1-3; maybe TRBD1 (5 bases). There are 15 residues in the CDR3. Germline V lookup: CDR1 MNHEY, CDR2 SMNVEV (reference sequence). V lost 0 bases to trimming and J lost 4 bases, with 10 bases between them. CDR3: CASSLSGVGGNTIYF. DNA for the CDR3: TGTGCCAGCAGTTTATCAGGGGTTGGGGGAAACACCATATATTTT.

This clone has only one observation. The chain joins TRBV10-3 to TRBJ1-3, with 9 bases lining up with TRBD1. This CDR3 region has 15 residues. The ends lost 4 bases at V and 2 bases at J; junction bases unmatched: 3. In germline, CDR1 is ENHRY, CDR2 SYGVKD. CDR3 sequence reads: CAISGGQGAGNTIYF. The DNA of the CDR3 is TGTGCCATCAGTGGGGGACAGGGCGCTGGAAACACCATATATTTT.

The chain carries TRBV21-1 and TRBJ1-4. TRBV21-1 is a pseudogene segment. The length of the CDR3 is 14 residues. CDR3 region: CASSLIATNEKLFF. CDR3 coding DNA: TGTGCCAGTTCACTGATAGCAACTAATGAAAAACTGTTTTTT.